Each of the 6 T cell receptor beta chains below was sequenced from the same sample in a study of blood T cell repertoires in COVID-19. The method was immunoSEQ multiplex PCR; TCRdb's version includes in-frame clones alone and lacks a portion of them. The sample carries about 250,000 clones, 88% recorded once. Sequenced sample: PBMCs or T cells enriched from blood (not recorded which). Receptor source: a woman between 50 and 59 years old who had recovered from COVID-19.

The rearrangement uses TRBV29-1 and TRBJ2-7; 11 bases are a match to TRBD1. The CDR3 is made up of 12 amino acids. Trimming at V came to 5 bases and at J to 4 bases, leaving 1 base not matched to a gene. Germline CDR1 is SQVTM and CDR2 is ANQGSEA. CDR3 amino acids: CSVWDRGYEQYF. CDR3 DNA sequence: TGCAGCGTTTGGGACAGGGGGTACGAGCAGTACTTC.

This chain links TRBV19 with TRBJ1-1, with TRBD1 matching over 9 bases. The junction had 7 bases not matched to a gene; V was cut back by 7 bases and J by 7 bases. The germline V gene has CDR1 LNHDA and CDR2 SQIVND (reference sequence). The CDR3 has 13 residues. CDR3 sequence (DNA): TGTGCCAGTAACTACAGGGGGCGCGGTGAAGCTTTCTTT. Translated: CASNYRGRGEAFF.

This clone came up once. The genes are TRBV28 and TRBJ1-5, with D tentatively TRBD1 (6 bases). CDR1 is MDHEN and CDR2 is SYDVKM in the germline V gene. The CDR3 is 16 residues long. Trimming took off 1 base at V and 1 base at J, with 11 bases between the two ends. The CDR3 sequence: CASSLSGTGSNQPQHF. CDR3 DNA sequence: TGTGCCAGCAGTTTATCGGGCACAGGGAGCAATCAGCCCCAGCATTTT.

The chain uses TRBV27 and TRBJ2-1; 9 nucleotides match TRBD2. V lost 6 bases, J lost 6 bases, and 15 bases stayed unmatched. This CDR3 is 17 amino acids long. CDR1 is MNHEY, CDR2 SMNVEV, per germline (reference sequence). The CDR3 DNA reads as TGTGCCAGCAGGGGGGGTCTAGCGGGAACCTTTGGCAATGAGCAGTTCTTC. Its translation is CASRGGLAGTFGNEQFF.

The table lists this clone with a count of one. V usage is TRBV4-3 and J usage is TRBJ2-7; 8 nucleotides align to TRBD2. This CDR3 is 15 amino acids long. The V gene's germline CDR1 is LGHNA and CDR2 YSLEER. The trim removed 1 base at V and 1 base at J, leaving 3 bases unmatched. The CDR3 nucleotides read TGCGCCAGCAGCCAAGTAACTAGCGGTTCCTACGAGCAGTACTTC. It is translated as CASSQVTSGSYEQYF.

The chain links TRBV5-1 to TRBJ2-2; the D gene is possibly TRBD2 (5 bases). Germline CDR1 and CDR2: SGHRS and YFSETQ. This CDR3 has 15 residues. Trimming stripped 4 bases from V and 3 bases from J, with 13 bases between. The CDR3 bases are TGCGCCAGCAGCATTAGGCCAGCGGACACCGGGGAGCTGTTTTTT. This gives the protein CASSIRPADTGELFF.